This TCR beta chain was recorded in a study of T cell responses to AZD1222 COVID-19 vaccine. Notes on the study in general: CD4 TCRs associated with vaccination spanned spike, dominating at 160-218 and 743-854. Nearly half of spike-specific TCRs reportedly target unmutated variant regions. Donors were mostly white British, more females; clonal diversity possibly underestimated. At baseline, just a handful of AZD1222 recipients tested seropositive.

On this clone: Antigen unknown.

Sequencing used immunoSEQ multiplex PCR; TCRdb keeps in-frame clones, though not all of them. The table has roughly 120,000 clones, around 89% seen once. This CDR3 region has 15 residues. V was shortened by 5 bases and J by 6 bases, with 20 bases between the two germline ends. Germline loops: CDR1 SGHNT, CDR2 YENEEA. The sequencing here drew on peripheral blood, taken 28 days after the second AZD1222 dose. This receptor was obtained from an adult who received the AZD1222 COVID-19 vaccine. The V gene is TRBV11-3, the J gene TRBJ2-7, with D unclear. The chain's CDR3 is CASSPYPGAGPEQYF. CDR3 nucleotides: TGTGCCAGCAGCCCGTATCCGGGCGCTGGGCCCGAGCAGTACTTC.